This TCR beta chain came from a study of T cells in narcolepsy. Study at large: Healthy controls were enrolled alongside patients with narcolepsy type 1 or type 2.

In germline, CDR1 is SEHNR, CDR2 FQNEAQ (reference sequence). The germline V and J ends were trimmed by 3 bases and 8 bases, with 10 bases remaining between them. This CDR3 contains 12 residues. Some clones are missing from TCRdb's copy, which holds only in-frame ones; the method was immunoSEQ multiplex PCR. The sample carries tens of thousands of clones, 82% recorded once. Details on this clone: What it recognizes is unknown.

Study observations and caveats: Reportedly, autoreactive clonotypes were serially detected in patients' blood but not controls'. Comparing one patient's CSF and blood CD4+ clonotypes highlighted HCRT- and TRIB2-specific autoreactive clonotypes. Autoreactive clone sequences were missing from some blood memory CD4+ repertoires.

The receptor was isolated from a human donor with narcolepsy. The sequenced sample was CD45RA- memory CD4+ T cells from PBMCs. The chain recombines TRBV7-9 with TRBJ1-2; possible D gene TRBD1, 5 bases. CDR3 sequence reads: CASSLRDSGYTF. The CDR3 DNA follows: TGTGCCAGCAGCTTGAGGGACTCGGGCTACACCTTC.